This is a list of T cell receptor beta chains from one sample in a study of blood T cell repertoires in COVID-19. Sequencing was performed with immunoSEQ multiplex PCR; in TCRdb, only in-frame clones are kept and a portion is missing. The sample includes roughly 100,000 clones, less than 85% of them seen just once. The sample consisted of peripheral blood. Receptor source: an older woman with acute or convalescent COVID-19. Each CDR3 is given with its conserved first and last residue. A D gene is named only where the DNA matches it firmly. Size is stated for part of the rows, as once, few or many counts, or as a class when the clone is expanded.

CDR3nt	CDR3aa	v_gene	j_gene	d_gene	abundance
TGTGCCAGCAGTGAACAAGCGGGGGGCTCCTACGAGCAGTACTTC	CASSEQAGGSYEQYF	TRBV6-1	TRBJ2-7	TRBD2	few
TGTGCCAGCAGTTCTGACAGGGCTGGAAACACCATATATTTT	CASSSDRAGNTIYF	TRBV27	TRBJ1-3	TRBD1	once
TGTGCCTGGAGTTTGGGAAGGGGACTGTTTTTT	CAWSLGRGLFF	TRBV30	TRBJ1-4	-	-
TGCAGTGCCTCCCTTGGAGACACCATATATTTT	CSASLGDTIYF	TRBV20-1	TRBJ1-3	-	-
TGTGCCAGTAGTATTCCCACAGGGTTTGGTAATGAAAAACTGTTTTTT	CASSIPTGFGNEKLFF	TRBV19	TRBJ1-4	-	-
TGTGCCAGACCCAGCGGGAACACCAGCGAGCAGTACTTC	CARPSGNTSEQYF	TRBV7-9	TRBJ2-7	TRBD2	-
TGTGCCAGCAGCTTAGATCCCGGGACAGGGTGGCCTGGAAACACCATATATTTT	CASSLDPGTGWPGNTIYF	TRBV11-2	TRBJ1-3	TRBD1	-
TGCAGTGCCCGGGCGGGGGGACGCACCGGGGAGCTGTTTTTT	CSARAGGRTGELFF	TRBV29-1	TRBJ2-2	TRBD2	-
TGCGCCAGCACCGAACAGGGGGCAGACTATGGCTACACCTTC	CASTEQGADYGYTF	TRBV10-2	TRBJ1-2	TRBD1	-
TGCGCCAGCAGTTCAGGAACCCCCTCCTACAATGAGCAGTTCTTC	CASSSGTPSYNEQFF	TRBV5-1	TRBJ2-1	-	-
TGTGCCAGCAGTCAAGACCGACAGTATATTCAGCCCCAGCATTTT	CASSQDRQYIQPQHF	TRBV2	TRBJ1-5	-	-
TGTGCCAGCAGCAAGGGACAGGGGACTTTGTTGCACGCTTTCTTT	CASSKGQGTLLHAFF	TRBV7-9	TRBJ1-1	TRBD1	-
TGTGCCAGCCTCGGGGTGGGGGATACGCAGTATTTT	CASLGVGDTQYF	TRBV6-5	TRBJ2-3	-	-
TGTGCCAGCAGCTTGGGGAGCCAGCCCCAGCATTTT	CASSLGSQPQHF	TRBV5-8	TRBJ1-5	-	-
TGTGCCAGCAGTTACGGGGGAGGGACCTACGAGCAGTACTTC	CASSYGGGTYEQYF	TRBV25-1	TRBJ2-7	TRBD2	-
TGTGCCAGCAGCGTAGAACTTGGGGTTTCAGGGGATGGCTACACCTTC	CASSVELGVSGDGYTF	TRBV9	TRBJ1-2	-	-
TGTGCCAGCAGCTTAGCGGGGGGGGACTCCTACAATGAGCAGTTCTTC	CASSLAGGDSYNEQFF	TRBV11-3	TRBJ2-1	TRBD2	-
TGTGCCAGCAGAACCAGCGGGAGTGGAGAGACCCAGTACTTC	CASRTSGSGETQYF	TRBV28	TRBJ2-5	TRBD2	few
TGTGCCAGTTTCAGGGGTCTAGGCGGCTACACCTTC	CASFRGLGGYTF	TRBV6-5	TRBJ1-2	-	-
TGTGCCAGCAGTTTATTTCGCCTAGGTAACGGGGCAGATACGCAGTATTTT	CASSLFRLGNGADTQYF	TRBV27	TRBJ2-3	-	-
TGTGCCAGCAGCCTCGACAGGGCTTCCTACGAGCAGTACTTC	CASSLDRASYEQYF	TRBV7-6	TRBJ2-7	TRBD1	-
TGTGCCAGCAGCCCAACTGACAGGGCTGGAGATACGCAGTATTTT	CASSPTDRAGDTQYF	TRBV5-6	TRBJ2-3	TRBD1	-
TGTGCCAGCAGCTCGAGGACAGGGGCAGTTGGCTTTTCTGGAAACACCATATATTTT	CASSSRTGAVGFSGNTIYF	TRBV13	TRBJ1-3	TRBD1	-
TGTGCCAGCAGCCAAGCGGGACTAACTACAGATACGCAGTATTTT	CASSQAGLTTDTQYF	TRBV3-1/TRBV3-2	TRBJ2-3	TRBD2	once
TGTGCCAGCAGCTTACAGGGGGCGGTGAACGCTTTCTTT	CASSLQGAVNAFF	TRBV7-9	TRBJ1-1	TRBD1	-
TGTGCCTGGAGTGGATCTGCCCCCGGGACAGGGGAGGCCTCCTATAATTCACCCCTCCACTTT	CAWSGSAPGTGEASYNSPLHF	TRBV30	TRBJ1-6	TRBD1	once
TGTGCCAGCACTCCCCGGGGGACAGATACGCAGTATTTT	CASTPRGTDTQYF	TRBV27	TRBJ2-3	-	-
TGTGCCAGCGGCCTTCGACAGACCTGGGGCACTGAAGCTTTCTTT	CASGLRQTWGTEAFF	TRBV27	TRBJ1-1	-	-
TGTGCCAGCACCCATGGGAGCCCAGCCAAAAACATTCAGTACTTC	CASTHGSPAKNIQYF	TRBV12-1	TRBJ2-4	-	-
TGCGCCAGCAGCTTGGAGGGCGGGAACTATGGCTACACCTTC	CASSLEGGNYGYTF	TRBV5-1	TRBJ1-2	-	-
TGTGCCAGCAGTGTTGTAGCGGGAGTAACCGGGGAGCTGTTTTTT	CASSVVAGVTGELFF	TRBV6-4	TRBJ2-2	TRBD2	-
TGTGCCAGCAGCTTAGATACAGGGGGCCCGTACGAGCAGTACTTC	CASSLDTGGPYEQYF	TRBV7-6	TRBJ2-7	TRBD1	-
TGCGCCAGCAGTCCGGGGGGTAGGGAGACCCAGTACTTC	CASSPGGRETQYF	TRBV10-2	TRBJ2-5	TRBD2	-
TGTGCCAGCAGTTTATCCCAGTTCTACGAGCAGTACTTC	CASSLSQFYEQYF	TRBV27	TRBJ2-7	-	-
TGCAGCGCGAGACAGGGAACTGCCAACACCGGGGAGCTGTTTTTT	CSARQGTANTGELFF	TRBV29-1	TRBJ2-2	TRBD1	-
TGTGCCAGCAGACTCGGACTAGCGGGGGCCTCCACGGGTACGCAGTATTTT	CASRLGLAGASTGTQYF	TRBV3-1/TRBV3-2	TRBJ2-3	TRBD2	-
TGTGCCAGCAGTGAAGCGAGCGGGACAGATACGCAGTATTTT	CASSEASGTDTQYF	TRBV6-1	TRBJ2-3	-	-
TGTGCCAGCAGTGAGTTCGGGACAGGGGTGGGCACTGAAGCTTTCTTT	CASSEFGTGVGTEAFF	TRBV2	TRBJ1-1	TRBD1	once
TGCGCCAGCAGCCTAAGGGACAGCACTGAAGCTTTCTTT	CASSLRDSTEAFF	TRBV5-1	TRBJ1-1	TRBD1	-
TGTGCCAGCAGCGCCCTAGCGGGAGCGGGGACAGATACGCAGTATTTT	CASSALAGAGTDTQYF	TRBV7-3	TRBJ2-3	TRBD2	-
TGTGCCAGCAGTTACGACAGCTATGGCGAGCAGTACTTC	CASSYDSYGEQYF	TRBV6-5	TRBJ2-7	-	-
TGTGCCAGCAGCACATTATCGCCGAGAGGGAGGGTTGTCTACGAGCAGTACTTC	CASSTLSPRGRVVYEQYF	TRBV5-6	TRBJ2-7	TRBD2	once